This T cell receptor (beta chain) came from a study of beta chain features in type 1 diabetes. The CDR3 extends over 13 amino acids. V was clipped by 4 bases and J by 5 bases, with 8 bases between them. The germline V gene has CDR1 SGHVS and CDR2 FNYEAQ. This clone was seen once. Every isolated RNA sample was fully reverse transcribed, so sequencing captured expressed TCRB transcripts. The method was immunoSEQ multiplex PCR; TCRdb's version includes in-frame clones alone and lacks a portion of them. Here the sample spans roughly 140,000 clones, more than 9.5% being singletons. The clonotype was recovered from a man aged 18-30 years in good health. The V call is TRBV7-6, the J call TRBJ2-2; weak D call: TRBD1 (6 bases). Input material: central memory CD4+ T cells from blood. For the CDR3, the DNA is TGTGCCAGCAGCTCAGGGGTTACCGGGGAGCTGTTTTTT. Amino acid sequence: CASSSGVTGELFF.